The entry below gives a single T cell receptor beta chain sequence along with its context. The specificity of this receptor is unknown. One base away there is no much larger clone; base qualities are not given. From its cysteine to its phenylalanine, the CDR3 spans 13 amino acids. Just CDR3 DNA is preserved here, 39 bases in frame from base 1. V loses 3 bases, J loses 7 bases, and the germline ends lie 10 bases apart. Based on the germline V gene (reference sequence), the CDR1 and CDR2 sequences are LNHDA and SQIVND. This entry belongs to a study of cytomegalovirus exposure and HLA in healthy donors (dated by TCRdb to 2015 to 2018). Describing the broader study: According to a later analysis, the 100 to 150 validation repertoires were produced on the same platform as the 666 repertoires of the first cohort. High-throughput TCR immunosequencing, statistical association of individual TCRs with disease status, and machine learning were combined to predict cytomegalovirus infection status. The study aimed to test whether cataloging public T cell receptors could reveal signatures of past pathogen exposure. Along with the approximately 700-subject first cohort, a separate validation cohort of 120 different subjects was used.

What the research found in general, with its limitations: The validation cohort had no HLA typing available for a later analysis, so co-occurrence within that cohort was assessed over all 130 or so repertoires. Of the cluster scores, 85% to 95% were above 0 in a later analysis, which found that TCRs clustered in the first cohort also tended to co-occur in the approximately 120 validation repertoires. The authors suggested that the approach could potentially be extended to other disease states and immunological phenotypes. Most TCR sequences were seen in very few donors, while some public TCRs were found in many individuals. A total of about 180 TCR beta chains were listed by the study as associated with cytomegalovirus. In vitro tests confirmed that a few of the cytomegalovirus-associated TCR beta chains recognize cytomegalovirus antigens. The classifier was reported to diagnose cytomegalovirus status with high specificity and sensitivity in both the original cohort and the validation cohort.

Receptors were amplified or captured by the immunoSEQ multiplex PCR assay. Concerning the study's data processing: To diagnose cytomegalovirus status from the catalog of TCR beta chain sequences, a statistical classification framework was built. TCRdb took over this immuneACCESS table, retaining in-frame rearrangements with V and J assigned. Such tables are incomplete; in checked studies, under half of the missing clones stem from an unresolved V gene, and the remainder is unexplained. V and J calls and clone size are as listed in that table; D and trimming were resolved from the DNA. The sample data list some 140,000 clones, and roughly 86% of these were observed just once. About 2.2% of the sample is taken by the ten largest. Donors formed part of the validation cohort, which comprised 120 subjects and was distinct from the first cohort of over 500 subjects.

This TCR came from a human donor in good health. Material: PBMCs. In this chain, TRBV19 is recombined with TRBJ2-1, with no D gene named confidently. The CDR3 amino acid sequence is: CASSIDIRNEQFF. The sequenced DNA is TGTGCCAGTAGTATTGATATCAGGAATGAGCAGTTCTTC.